This T cell receptor (beta chain) was obtained from a study of T cells after yellow fever vaccination. Study at large: Each low-cell-number fraction was prepared by means of SMART-Seq v4 Ultra Low Input.

Each CDR3 protein is one row after TCRdb ran MiXCR on the 5' RACE reads. The table shows about 69,000 distinct CDR3 sequences, with approximately 5% occurring only once. Broader study findings: FACS-sorted repertoires could harbor abundant contaminating bulk-population clonotypes. Once the booster was given, most primary-vaccination clones reappeared, at 95% to 97% for CD4 and around 90% for CD8. Weaker in magnitude, the secondary response showed a faster peak on day 5 versus 15.

This CDR3 has 15 amino acids. CDR1 and CDR2 (germline): SGHTA, FQGNSA. Trimming took 2 bases from V and 9 from J, leaving 17 bases between them. This clonotype was counted at least ten times. What it recognizes is unknown. This specimen was CD4+ T cells sorted from PBMCs, taken around 15 days after the first yellow fever vaccination. This TCR came from a young man who received the YFV17D yellow fever vaccine. The rearrangement uses TRBV7-2 and TRBJ2-1; D may be TRBD1 (6 bases). The CDR3 nucleotides are TGTGCCAGCAGCTTATGGGGCCAGGGGTGGAGTGAGCAGTTCTTC. Protein: CASSLWGQGWSEQFF.